This T cell receptor beta chain is drawn from a study of shared clonotypes between healthy human individuals. Findings of the study overall: Richness estimates generally favored naive over memory subsets.

Remarks on this clone: Its target is not known.

This CDR3 contains 14 residues. The germline CDR1 and CDR2 sequences are MNHEY and SVGAGI. The J segment lost 4 bases and the V segment lost 10 bases, leaving 8 bases of the junction unmatched. The data were produced by immunoSEQ multiplex PCR, yet TCRdb's version contains in-frame clones alone and is incomplete. The data contain over 300,000 clones, around 87% of them singletons. The sample consisted of memory CD8+ T cells sorted from blood. Documented subset: CD45RO+ cells pooled with CCR7-negative TemRA cells. The receptor's source is a man aged 18 to 29 in good health. The gene calls are TRBV6-5 and TRBJ1-2; 11 nucleotides agree with TRBD1. CDR3 nucleotide sequence: TGTGCCACCTCGGACAGGGGGCTTTTCTATGGCTACACCTTC. As protein: CATSDRGLFYGYTF.